This T cell receptor (beta chain) emerged from a study of CD8 T cells in acute hepatitis C reinfection. Time point specified: naive CD8 control sorted from an acute-time-point sample. The repertoire was sequenced with immunoSEQ multiplex PCR; TCRdb's copy has only in-frame clones and lacks some. Of some 40,000 clones listed, roughly 89% are singletons. Germline assignment: CDR1 SGHNT and CDR2 YENEEA. The J segment lost 7 bases and the V segment lost 5 bases, leaving 9 bases of the junction unmatched. The CDR3 is made up of 15 amino acids. The chain links TRBV11-3 to TRBJ1-1; 11 bases align to TRBD1. The sequencing input was naive CD8+ T cells from PBMCs. This TCR was recovered from a man aged 30-40 years with chronic hepatitis C. The CDR3 loop is CASSARTGGAGEAFF. As DNA, the CDR3 is TGTGCCAGCAGCGCGCGGACAGGGGGCGCGGGTGAAGCTTTCTTT.